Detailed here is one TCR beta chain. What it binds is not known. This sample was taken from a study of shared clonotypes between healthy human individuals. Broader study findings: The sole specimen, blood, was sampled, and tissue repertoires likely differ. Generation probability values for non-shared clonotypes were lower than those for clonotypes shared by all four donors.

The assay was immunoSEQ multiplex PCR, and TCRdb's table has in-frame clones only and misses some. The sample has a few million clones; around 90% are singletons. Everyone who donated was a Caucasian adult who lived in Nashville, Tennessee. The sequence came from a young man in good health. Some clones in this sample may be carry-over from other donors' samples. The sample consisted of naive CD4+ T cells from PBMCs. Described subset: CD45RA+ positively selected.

CDR3 sequence (DNA): TGTGCCAGCAGCGCCAGACTAGTTGTTCAGTTCTTC. This gives the protein CASSARLVVQFF. The chain employs TRBV7-9 and TRBJ2-1; D is perhaps TRBD2 (6 bases). The germline CDR1 and CDR2 sequences are SEHNR and FQNEAQ (reference sequence). The CDR3 spans 12 residues. V dropped 5 bases and J dropped 13 bases, with 15 bases sitting between them.